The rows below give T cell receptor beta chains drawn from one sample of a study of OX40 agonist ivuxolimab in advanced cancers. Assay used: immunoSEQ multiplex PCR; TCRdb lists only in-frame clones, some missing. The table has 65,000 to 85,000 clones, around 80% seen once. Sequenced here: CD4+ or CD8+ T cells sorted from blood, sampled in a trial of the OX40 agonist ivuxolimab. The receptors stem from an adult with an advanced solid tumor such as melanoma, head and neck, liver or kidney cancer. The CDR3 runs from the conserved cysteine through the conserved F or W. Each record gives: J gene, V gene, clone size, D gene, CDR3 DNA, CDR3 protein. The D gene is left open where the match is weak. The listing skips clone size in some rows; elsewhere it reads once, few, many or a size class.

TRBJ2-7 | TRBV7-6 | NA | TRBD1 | TGTGCCAGCAGCCAGGGTCCGGGACAGGTCTCCTACGAGCAGTACTTC | CASSQGPGQVSYEQYF
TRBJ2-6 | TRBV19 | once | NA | TGTGCCAGTAGTATGCGGGACTCTGGGGCCAACGTCCTGACTTTC | CASSMRDSGANVLTF
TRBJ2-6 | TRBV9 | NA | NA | TGTGCCAGCAGCTTAAGTGGCACAGGCTACTCTGGGGCCAACGTCCTGACTTTC | CASSLSGTGYSGANVLTF
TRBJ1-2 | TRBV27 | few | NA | TGTGCCAGGGTCGGCAAAAACTATGGCTACACCTTC | CARVGKNYGYTF
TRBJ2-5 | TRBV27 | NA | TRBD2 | TGTGCCAGCAGTTTACGCCTGACTAGCGGGAGGGGTGCAGAGACCCAGTACTTC | CASSLRLTSGRGAETQYF
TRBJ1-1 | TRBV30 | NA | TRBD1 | TGTGCCTGGAGTGTACAGGGGGGGTCGTGGACGGTATATTACACTGAAGCTTTCTTT | CAWSVQGGSWTVYYTEAFF
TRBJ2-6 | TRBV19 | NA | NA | TGTGCCAGTACCCCGATCAGGATCTCTGGGGCCAACGTCCTGACTTTC | CASTPIRISGANVLTF
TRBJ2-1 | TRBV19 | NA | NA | TGTGCCAGTAAAAGACCGGGCAACACCTACAATGAGCAGTTCTTC | CASKRPGNTYNEQFF
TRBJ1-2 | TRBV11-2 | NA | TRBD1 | TGTGCCAGCAGCTTATATGGACAGGGGCCTGGCTATGGCTACACCTTC | CASSLYGQGPGYGYTF
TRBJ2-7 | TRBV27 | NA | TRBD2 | TGTGCCAGCAGTTTGTCGTCAGCGGGAAATTCCTACGAGCAGTACTTC | CASSLSSAGNSYEQYF
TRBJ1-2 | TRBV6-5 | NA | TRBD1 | TGTGCCAGCAGTGTCGACAGGGATGGCTACACCTTC | CASSVDRDGYTF
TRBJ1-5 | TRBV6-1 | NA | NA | TGTGCCAGCAGTGAAGATAAAGGAGATAGCAATCAGCCCCAGCATTTT | CASSEDKGDSNQPQHF
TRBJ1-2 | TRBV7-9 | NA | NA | TGTGCCAGCAGCTTAGAGGGCGGAGTAAGTGGCTACACCTTC | CASSLEGGVSGYTF
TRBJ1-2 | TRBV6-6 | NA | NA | TGTGCCAGCAGTCGAACGACAGGTCTCGGAGGCTACACCTTC | CASSRTTGLGGYTF
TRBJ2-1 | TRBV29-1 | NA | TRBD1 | TGCAGCGCACCGACAGGGTTCGAAGAGCAGTTCTTC | CSAPTGFEEQFF
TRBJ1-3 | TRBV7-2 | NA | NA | TGTGCCAGCAGGCCAGGGATCTCTGGAAACACCATATATTTT | CASRPGISGNTIYF
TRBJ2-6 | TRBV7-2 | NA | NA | TGTGCCAGCAGCTTCTCGGGCAGGGTTCTGTCTGGGGCCAACGTCCTGACTTTC | CASSFSGRVLSGANVLTF
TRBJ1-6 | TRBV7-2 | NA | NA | TGTGCCAGCAGCTCGCAGGTGGATTCACCCCTCCACTTT | CASSSQVDSPLHF
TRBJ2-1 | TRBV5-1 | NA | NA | TGCGCCAGCAGCCCGGACAGGGTCACGGGAGGGGAGCAGTTCTTC | CASSPDRVTGGEQFF
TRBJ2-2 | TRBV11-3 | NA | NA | TGTGCCAGCAGCTTAGAGCGGCCGAACACCGGGGAGCTGTTTTTT | CASSLERPNTGELFF
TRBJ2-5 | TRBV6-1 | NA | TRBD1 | TGTGCCAGCAGATTGACAGGGGGCCTCGGAGAGACCCAGTACTTC | CASRLTGGLGETQYF
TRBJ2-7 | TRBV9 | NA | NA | TGTGCCAGCAGCGTAGCTCCGGATTACGAGCAGTACTTC | CASSVAPDYEQYF
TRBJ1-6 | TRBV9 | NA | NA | TGTGCCAGCAGCGTAGTAGGTAATTCACCCCTCCACTTT | CASSVVGNSPLHF
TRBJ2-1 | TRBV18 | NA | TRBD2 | TGTGCCAGCTCACCACCAGGCGGGAGCTCCTACAATGAGCAGTTCTTC | CASSPPGGSSYNEQFF
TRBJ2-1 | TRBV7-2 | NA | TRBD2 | TGTGCCAGCAGCACCCAAAGACTAGCGAGAAACTACAATGAGCAGTTCTTC | CASSTQRLARNYNEQFF
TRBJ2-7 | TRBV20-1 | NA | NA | TGCAGTGCCACCGATCGTGGCGAGCAGTACTTC | CSATDRGEQYF
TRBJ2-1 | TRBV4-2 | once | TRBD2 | TGTGCCAGCAGCCAGTCGTTCGCGGGACTAGCGGGAATTAATGAGCAGTTCTTC | CASSQSFAGLAGINEQFF
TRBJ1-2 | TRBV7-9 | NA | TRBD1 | TGTGCCAGCAGCACCCAGACAGGGGGGGACTATGGCTACACCTTC | CASSTQTGGDYGYTF
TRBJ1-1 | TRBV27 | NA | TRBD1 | TGTGCCAGCAGTTTAGAGCCGGGACAGGGCACTGAAGCTTTCTTT | CASSLEPGQGTEAFF
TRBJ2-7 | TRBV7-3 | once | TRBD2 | TGTGCCAGCAGCGCTCAAGCGGGAGGGCCCGAAGAGCAGTACTTC | CASSAQAGGPEEQYF
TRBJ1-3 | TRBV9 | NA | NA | TGTGCCAGCAGCGTAGAGGGCAGGGCTCCTGGAAACACCATATATTTT | CASSVEGRAPGNTIYF
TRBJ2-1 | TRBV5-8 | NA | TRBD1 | TGTGCCAGCAAACGGACAGGGGAGGTTTACAATGAGCAGTTCTTC | CASKRTGEVYNEQFF
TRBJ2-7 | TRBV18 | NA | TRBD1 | TGTGCCAGCTCACCAATAATGCAGGGGGCGACGGGAGAGCAGTACTTC | CASSPIMQGATGEQYF
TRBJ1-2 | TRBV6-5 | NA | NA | TGTGCCAGCAGTAAGGAGGAAATAAGTGGCTACACCTTC | CASSKEEISGYTF
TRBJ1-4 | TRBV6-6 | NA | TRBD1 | TGTGCCAGCACCTTATTGGGACAGCTTAATGAAAAACTGTTTTTT | CASTLLGQLNEKLFF
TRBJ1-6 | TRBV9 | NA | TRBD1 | TGTGCCAGCAGCGTAGCAGCGAGACAGGGGGCAGGGAATTCACCCCTCCACTTT | CASSVAARQGAGNSPLHF
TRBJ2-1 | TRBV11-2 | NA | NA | TGTGCCAGCAGCTTAGTCCGACTTCCTCTGAGGGGCAATGAGCAGTTCTTC | CASSLVRLPLRGNEQFF
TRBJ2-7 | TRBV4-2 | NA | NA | TGTGCCAGCAGCCAAGATCCCGGACACGAACAATTAACCTACGAGCAGTACTTC | CASSQDPGHEQLTYEQYF
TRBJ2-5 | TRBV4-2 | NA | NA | TGTGCCAGCAGTGGTGAGGGTAGCACGGAGACCCAGTACTTC | CASSGEGSTETQYF
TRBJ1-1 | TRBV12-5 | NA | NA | TGTGCTAGTGGTTTGGATAGCCATAGCGCTTTCTTT | CASGLDSHSAFF
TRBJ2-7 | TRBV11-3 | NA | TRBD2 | TGTGCCAGCAGCTCTCAGGGGACTAGCGGCTCCTACGAGCAGTACTTC | CASSSQGTSGSYEQYF